The rows below give T cell receptor beta chains drawn from one sample of a study of T cell repertoires in cytomegalovirus infection. Antigen specificity for these receptors is unknown. TCRdb re-derived calls from the reads in MiXCR, one entry per CDR3 protein. The profile covers about 350,000 distinct CDR3 sequences, with about 34% appearing a single time and around an eighth taken by the ten largest. The specimen was cultured PBMCs, collected from culture after CMV antigen stimulation. All receptors come from a human donor in good health (CMV status not recorded). Some clones in this sample may be carry-over from other donors' samples. Each CDR3 is given with its conserved first and last residue. Fields, in order: D gene, J gene, V gene, clone size, CDR3 protein, CDR3 DNA. A D gene is named only where the DNA matches it firmly. Clone size is not always given. Where it is, it says once, few, many or a class for expanded clones.

D: TRBD2
J: TRBJ2-3
V: TRBV4-2
size: -
CDR3: CASSQDTSGRVQDTQYF
DNA: TGTGCCAGCAGCCAAGACACTAGCGGGAGGGTCCAAGATACGCAGTATTTT

D: -
J: TRBJ1-2
V: TRBV5-4
size: few
CDR3: CASSFPRRGHGYTF
DNA: TGTGCCAGCAGCTTCCCTAGAAGGGGTCATGGCTACACCTTC

D: -
J: TRBJ2-5
V: TRBV10-1
size: once
CDR3: CASSEGARETQYF
DNA: TGCGCCAGCAGTGAAGGGGCGCGGGAGACCCAGTACTTC

D: -
J: TRBJ1-5
V: TRBV6-2/TRBV6-3
size: -
CDR3: CASRSSEYSNQPQHF
DNA: TGTGCCAGCAGATCTTCGGAGTATAGCAATCAGCCCCAGCATTTT

D: TRBD2
J: TRBJ2-1
V: TRBV7-2
size: few
CDR3: CASSTTSGQRPEQFF
DNA: TGTGCCAGCAGCACGACTAGCGGACAAAGACCGGAGCAGTTCTTC

D: TRBD1
J: TRBJ2-1
V: TRBV7-9
size: -
CDR3: CASSLDPGQGSNEQFF
DNA: TGTGCCAGCAGCTTAGACCCGGGACAGGGTAGCAATGAGCAGTTCTTC

D: TRBD1
J: TRBJ1-2
V: TRBV19
size: few
CDR3: CASSSSPGQNYGYTF
DNA: TGTGCCAGTAGTTCTAGCCCGGGACAGAACTATGGCTACACCTTC

D: -
J: TRBJ1-1
V: TRBV6-1
size: -
CDR3: CASIGQTNTEAFF
DNA: TGTGCCAGCATTGGGCAGACGAACACTGAAGCTTTCTTT

D: -
J: TRBJ1-3
V: TRBV11-3
size: many
CDR3: CASPNPAGHNSGNTIYF
DNA: TGTGCCAGCCCAAACCCCGCAGGCCACAACTCTGGAAACACCATATATTTT

D: -
J: TRBJ2-5
V: TRBV7-2
size: few
CDR3: CASSWAIAAQETQYF
DNA: TGTGCCAGCAGCTGGGCCATTGCGGCGCAAGAGACCCAGTACTTC

D: TRBD2
J: TRBJ2-1
V: TRBV5-4
size: -
CDR3: CASSPLAGRDNEQFF
DNA: TGTGCCAGCAGCCCTCTAGCGGGAAGGGACAATGAGCAGTTCTTC

D: TRBD2
J: TRBJ2-5
V: TRBV12-3/TRBV12-4
size: -
CDR3: CASSLAGGLRETQYF
DNA: TGTGCCAGCAGTTTGGCGGGAGGATTAAGGGAGACCCAGTACTTC

D: TRBD1
J: TRBJ2-7
V: TRBV7-2
size: many
CDR3: CASTPAGTGFREQYF
DNA: TGTGCCAGCACCCCGGCCGGGACAGGGTTTAGGGAGCAGTACTTC

D: TRBD1
J: TRBJ1-2
V: TRBV27
size: -
CDR3: CASSFEGTGRRGYTF
DNA: TGTGCCAGCAGTTTCGAAGGGACAGGTCGACGAGGCTACACCTTC

D: -
J: TRBJ2-3
V: TRBV2
size: -
CDR3: CASSKRPITDTQYF
DNA: TGTGCCAGCAGTAAGCGCCCGATCACAGATACGCAGTATTTT

D: -
J: TRBJ2-3
V: TRBV7-9
size: -
CDR3: CASVLARSTDTQYF
DNA: TGTGCCAGCGTCCTAGCGCGCAGCACAGATACGCAGTATTTT

D: -
J: TRBJ2-7
V: TRBV7-2
size: many
CDR3: CASSLGLGYEQYF
DNA: TGTGCCAGCAGCTTAGGCCTAGGTTACGAGCAGTACTTC

D: -
J: TRBJ2-5
V: TRBV6-5
size: -
CDR3: CASSYSKWNQETQYF
DNA: TGTGCCAGCAGTTACTCGAAATGGAACCAAGAGACCCAGTACTTC

D: -
J: TRBJ2-2
V: TRBV6-2/TRBV6-3
size: -
CDR3: CASRRDSANTGELFF
DNA: TGTGCCAGCAGGCGAGACAGCGCGAACACCGGGGAGCTGTTTTTT

D: TRBD2
J: TRBJ2-6
V: TRBV4-1
size: -
CDR3: CASSHVGLAGSRANVLTF
DNA: TGCGCCAGCAGCCATGTGGGACTAGCGGGATCTCGGGCCAACGTCCTGACTTTC

D: -
J: TRBJ2-3
V: TRBV7-6
size: many
CDR3: CASSPRGGAGTDTQYF
DNA: TGTGCCAGCAGCCCCCGGGGCGGAGCTGGCACAGATACGCAGTATTTT

D: -
J: TRBJ2-2
V: TRBV2
size: few
CDR3: CASTEVGAHTGELFF
DNA: TGTGCCAGCACTGAAGTGGGGGCGCACACCGGGGAGCTGTTTTTT

D: TRBD1
J: TRBJ2-7
V: TRBV7-2
size: many
CDR3: CASSFSGFGDRVPYEQYF
DNA: TGTGCCAGCAGCTTTAGCGGATTCGGGGACAGGGTACCCTACGAGCAGTACTTC

D: TRBD2
J: TRBJ2-2
V: TRBV7-8
size: many
CDR3: CASTRRQRETSGELFF
DNA: TGTGCCAGCACCCGGCGGCAGCGGGAGACGTCCGGGGAGCTGTTTTTT

D: TRBD2
J: TRBJ2-1
V: TRBV7-6
size: -
CDR3: CASSLGSGSFDEQFF
DNA: TGTGCTAGCAGCTTAGGTAGCGGGAGCTTCGATGAGCAGTTCTTC

D: TRBD1
J: TRBJ2-1
V: TRBV6-6
size: few
CDR3: CASSYSSQGARSEQFF
DNA: TGTGCCAGCAGTTACTCGAGCCAGGGGGCCCGATCTGAGCAGTTCTTC

D: TRBD1
J: TRBJ2-2
V: TRBV12-3/TRBV12-4
size: -
CDR3: CASSLGQGANTGELFF
DNA: TGTGCCAGCAGCCTCGGACAGGGGGCGAACACCGGGGAGCTGTTTTTT

D: TRBD1
J: TRBJ1-3
V: TRBV7-9
size: -
CDR3: CASSFKGQPSSGNTIYF
DNA: TGTGCCAGCAGCTTCAAGGGACAGCCAAGCTCTGGAAACACCATATATTTT

D: -
J: TRBJ1-1
V: TRBV9
size: -
CDR3: CASSVATGFTEAFF
DNA: TGTGCCAGCAGCGTAGCTACCGGATTCACTGAAGCTTTCTTT

D: TRBD1
J: TRBJ2-3
V: TRBV4-3
size: -
CDR3: CASSPRTGLTDTQYF
DNA: TGCGCCAGCAGCCCTCGGACAGGTTTGACAGATACGCAGTATTTT

D: -
J: TRBJ1-2
V: TRBV29-1
size: -
CDR3: CSVVQQQGPRGYTF
DNA: TGCAGCGTTGTCCAACAACAGGGTCCTCGGGGCTACACCTTC

D: TRBD1
J: TRBJ1-1
V: TRBV19
size: -
CDR3: CASSRGQVATEAFF
DNA: TGTGCCAGTAGCCGGGGACAGGTGGCCACTGAAGCTTTCTTT

D: TRBD2
J: TRBJ2-5
V: TRBV29-1
size: few
CDR3: CSALGLAGERQETQYF
DNA: TGCAGCGCCCTGGGACTAGCGGGAGAGCGACAAGAGACCCAGTACTTC

D: TRBD1
J: TRBJ1-6
V: TRBV7-8
size: -
CDR3: CASTRDRNNSPLHF
DNA: TGTGCCAGCACAAGGGACAGAAATAATTCACCCCTCCACTTT

D: TRBD1
J: TRBJ2-7
V: TRBV7-2
size: -
CDR3: CASSLSGTGSSYEQYF
DNA: TGTGCCAGCAGCTTAAGCGGGACAGGGAGCTCCTACGAGCAGTACTTC

D: -
J: TRBJ2-2
V: TRBV3-1
size: -
CDR3: CASSPLQVDTGELFF
DNA: TGTGCCAGCAGCCCTCTCCAGGTCGACACCGGGGAGCTGTTTTTT

D: -
J: TRBJ2-1
V: TRBV6-1
size: -
CDR3: CASSPWGSSYNEQFF
DNA: TGTGCCAGCAGTCCCTGGGGGAGCTCCTACAATGAGCAGTTCTTC

D: -
J: TRBJ2-4
V: TRBV3-1
size: -
CDR3: CASSQDVIQYF
DNA: TGTGCCAGCAGCCAAGATGTAATTCAGTACTTC

D: TRBD2
J: TRBJ2-1
V: TRBV29-1
size: -
CDR3: CSAKRSGLAGVGSYNEQFF
DNA: TGCAGCGCTAAACGGTCGGGACTAGCGGGAGTAGGCTCCTACAATGAGCAGTTCTTC

D: -
J: TRBJ1-3
V: TRBV20-1
size: -
CDR3: CSARVLQGPGNTIYF
DNA: TGCAGTGCTAGAGTCCTCCAGGGACCTGGAAACACCATATATTTT

D: TRBD1
J: TRBJ2-7
V: TRBV7-2
size: few
CDR3: CASSWDRLNYEQYF
DNA: TGTGCCAGCAGCTGGGACAGACTAAACTACGAGCAGTACTTC

D: TRBD1
J: TRBJ2-6
V: TRBV9
size: many
CDR3: CASSPRDRGERANVLTF
DNA: TGTGCCAGCAGCCCGAGGGACAGGGGAGAAAGGGCCAACGTCCTGACTTTC

D: -
J: TRBJ2-5
V: TRBV4-3
size: -
CDR3: CASSQDLPTSWGLLKRTQYF
DNA: TGCGCCAGCAGCCAAGATTTACCGACCTCATGGGGCCTCCTAAAAAGGACCCAGTACTTC

D: TRBD2
J: TRBJ2-5
V: TRBV27
size: -
CDR3: CASSFLLAKETQYF
DNA: TGTGCCAGCAGTTTCCTACTAGCGAAAGAGACCCAGTACTTC

D: TRBD2
J: TRBJ2-3
V: TRBV7-2
size: many
CDR3: CASSFSGKSTDTQYF
DNA: TGTGCCAGCAGCTTTAGCGGGAAAAGCACAGATACGCAGTATTTT

D: -
J: TRBJ2-3
V: TRBV11-2
size: few
CDR3: CASSFQEEGSDTQYF
DNA: TGTGCCAGCAGCTTTCAGGAGGAGGGGTCAGATACGCAGTATTTT

D: -
J: TRBJ2-3
V: TRBV7-2
size: few
CDR3: CASSRASTDTQYF
DNA: TGTGCCAGCAGCCGGGCTAGCACAGATACGCAGTATTTT

D: -
J: TRBJ1-1
V: TRBV7-9
size: -
CDR3: CASSRLLGGYEAFF
DNA: TGTGCCAGCAGCAGACTATTGGGGGGGTATGAAGCTTTCTTT

D: TRBD2
J: TRBJ2-4
V: TRBV7-2
size: many
CDR3: CASSLNMGLAGGGDIQYF
DNA: TGTGCCAGCAGCTTAAATATGGGACTAGCGGGAGGCGGGGACATTCAGTACTTC

D: -
J: TRBJ2-5
V: TRBV7-9
size: few
CDR3: CASSPPDPRKTQYF
DNA: TGTGCCAGCAGCCCCCCGGACCCGAGAAAGACCCAGTACTTC

D: -
J: TRBJ2-1
V: TRBV19
size: few
CDR3: CASSIVSYSEQFF
DNA: TGTGCCAGTAGTATAGTTAGTTACAGTGAGCAGTTCTTC

D: -
J: TRBJ2-7
V: TRBV19
size: -
CDR3: CASSIFGAAEQYF
DNA: TGTGCCAGTAGTATATTCGGGGCTGCCGAGCAGTACTTC

D: TRBD2
J: TRBJ2-4
V: TRBV4-1
size: -
CDR3: CASSHVGLAGVGLGKNIQYF
DNA: TGCGCCAGCAGCCATGTGGGACTAGCGGGCGTAGGGCTTGGCAAAAACATTCAGTACTTC

D: -
J: TRBJ1-1
V: TRBV6-2/TRBV6-3
size: once
CDR3: CASSYTAADWVNTEAFF
DNA: TGTGCCAGCAGTTACACAGCGGCAGATTGGGTGAACACTGAAGCTTTCTTT

D: TRBD2
J: TRBJ2-2
V: TRBV19
size: -
CDR3: CASSPRTRTNTGELFF
DNA: TGTGCCAGTAGTCCCCGGACTAGAACGAACACCGGGGAGCTGTTTTTT

D: -
J: TRBJ1-5
V: TRBV27
size: -
CDR3: CASNTGYWSNQPQHF
DNA: TGTGCCAGCAACACAGGGTATTGGAGCAATCAGCCCCAGCATTTT

D: -
J: TRBJ1-1
V: TRBV12-5
size: -
CDR3: CASGSPSGTNTEAFF
DNA: TGTGCTAGTGGTTCACCCTCCGGGACGAACACTGAAGCTTTCTTT